These T cell receptor beta chains were read from a single sample in a study of T-cell memory formation after mild COVID-19. Using its own MiXCR run on the 5' RACE reads, TCRdb lists one record per CDR3 protein. The sample carries about 290,000 distinct CDR3 sequences, 15% to 20% recorded once. The specimen sequenced was PBMCs or a T cell subset sorted from them (not recorded which). These receptors were collected from a man aged 18 to 35 who had mild COVID-19 (a few samples of this study predate the infection). Cell type and time point are not known. The CDR3 runs from the conserved cysteine through the conserved F or W. The D gene is left open where the match is weak. Clone size is stated in some rows and not others, as once, few, many or a class when expanded.

j_call,v_call,d_call,clone_size,cdr3_length,cdr3_aa,cdr3_nt
TRBJ2-1,TRBV5-1,NA,few,15,CASSFGEVSYNEQFF,TGCGCCAGCAGCTTCGGGGAAGTCTCCTACAATGAGCAGTTCTTC
TRBJ2-5,TRBV4-2,TRBD2,NA,17,CASSQAELAGGQETQYF,TGTGCCAGCAGCCAGGCCGAACTAGCGGGGGGCCAAGAGACCCAGTACTTC
TRBJ2-1,TRBV20-1,NA,NA,16,CSARGTGHHSYNEQFF,TGCAGTGCTAGAGGCACAGGGCACCACTCCTACAATGAGCAGTTCTTC
TRBJ2-3,TRBV5-4,TRBD2,NA,16,CASSLAAGGLGDTQYF,TGTGCCAGCAGCTTGGCAGCGGGGGGGCTGGGTGATACGCAGTATTTT
TRBJ2-4,TRBV6-2/TRBV6-3,NA,few,14,CASSYLRPKGIQYF,TGTGCCAGCAGTTACTTGAGACCCAAGGGCATTCAGTACTTC
TRBJ2-7,TRBV6-5,NA,NA,11,CASSRGQEQYF,TGTGCCAGCAGTAGAGGACAAGAGCAGTACTTC
TRBJ2-2,TRBV6-6,NA,NA,12,CASSPGAGELFF,TGTGCCAGCAGTCCGGGGGCCGGGGAGCTGTTTTTT
TRBJ2-1,TRBV5-1,TRBD2,NA,17,CASSRAGSGGILDEQFF,TGCGCCAGCAGTCGGGCGGGTAGCGGGGGTATATTAGATGAGCAGTTCTTC
TRBJ1-6,TRBV6-1,NA,many,13,CAGTSSASSPLHF,TGTGCCGGCACAAGCAGCGCTAGTTCACCCCTCCACTTT
TRBJ2-2,TRBV6-5,NA,few,17,CASSFPRGVTNTGELFF,TGTGCCAGCTCCTTCCCTAGGGGGGTTACGAACACCGGGGAGCTGTTTTTT
TRBJ2-3,TRBV12-3/TRBV12-4,TRBD1,few,12,CASTDRGDTQYF,TGTGCCAGCACGGACAGGGGCGATACGCAGTATTTT
TRBJ1-1,TRBV6-2/TRBV6-3,NA,NA,12,CASRDTHPEAFF,TGTGCCAGCAGGGACACCCACCCTGAAGCTTTCTTT
TRBJ2-7,TRBV20-1,TRBD2,NA,13,CSARGTSDYEQYF,TGCAGTGCTAGAGGGACTAGCGACTACGAGCAGTACTTC
TRBJ2-7,TRBV10-3,NA,few,14,CATRSGQISYEQYF,TGTGCCACTCGGTCGGGACAAATCTCCTACGAGCAGTACTTC
TRBJ2-2,TRBV12-3/TRBV12-4,TRBD1,NA,14,CASSTRQGAGELFF,TGTGCCAGCAGTACGAGACAGGGGGCCGGGGAGCTGTTTTTT
TRBJ1-2,TRBV28,NA,once,13,CASSYPQAYGYTF,TGTGCCAGCAGTTACCCCCAGGCGTATGGCTACACCTTC
TRBJ2-6,TRBV12-3/TRBV12-4,TRBD1,many,15,CASRQGTAGANVLTF,TGTGCCAGCAGGCAAGGGACAGCTGGGGCCAACGTCCTGACTTTC
TRBJ2-3,TRBV6-5,TRBD2,NA,16,CASSYTPGLSVDTQYF,TGTGCCAGCAGTTACACACCGGGACTATCGGTAGATACGCAGTATTTT
TRBJ2-5,TRBV5-1,TRBD2,many,14,CASRGLAGEETQYF,TGCGCCAGCAGAGGACTAGCGGGGGAAGAGACCCAGTACTTC
TRBJ2-7,TRBV12-3/TRBV12-4,TRBD1,NA,14,CASSSGTGPNEQYF,TGTGCCAGCTCCTCGGGGACAGGGCCCAACGAGCAGTACTTC
TRBJ1-4,TRBV6-6,NA,NA,13,CASTPQGREKLFF,TGTGCCAGCACCCCACAGGGTCGGGAGAAACTGTTTTTT
TRBJ1-5,TRBV4-2,NA,NA,16,CASSQDQTAGIRPQHF,TGTGCCAGCAGCCAAGATCAAACAGCCGGTATAAGACCCCAGCATTTT